This record covers a single T cell receptor beta chain. The data were taken from a study of blood T cell repertoires in COVID-19. Across the whole study: There were acute and convalescent COVID-19 samples, and they came from the United States, Italy and Spain.

As handled by the study authors: Reference gene primers were amplified, and this amplification served to estimate nucleated cell counts. TCRdb's table, derived via immunoSEQ multiplex PCR, lists solely in-frame clones and lacks some. V and J calls and clone size are as listed in that table; D and trimming were resolved from the DNA. The profile shows about 400,000 clones, nearly 90% of them singletons. The V end lost 4 bases, the J end lost 3 bases, and 13 bases lay between the germline ends. CDR3 length: 14 residues. CDR1 and CDR2 from the germline V gene are SGHNT and YYREEE (reference sequence). Participants' own reports of clinical history determined their cohort assignment.

This sequence originates from a woman aged 35 to 49 with acute COVID-19. Sequencing was performed on PBMCs or T cells enriched from blood (not recorded which). The rearrangement joins TRBV5-4 to TRBJ2-5; D perhaps matches TRBD2 (5 bases). CDR3 loop: CASSEEVGKETQYF. CDR3 in DNA: TGTGCCAGCAGCGAGGAGGTCGGGAAAGAGACCCAGTACTTC.